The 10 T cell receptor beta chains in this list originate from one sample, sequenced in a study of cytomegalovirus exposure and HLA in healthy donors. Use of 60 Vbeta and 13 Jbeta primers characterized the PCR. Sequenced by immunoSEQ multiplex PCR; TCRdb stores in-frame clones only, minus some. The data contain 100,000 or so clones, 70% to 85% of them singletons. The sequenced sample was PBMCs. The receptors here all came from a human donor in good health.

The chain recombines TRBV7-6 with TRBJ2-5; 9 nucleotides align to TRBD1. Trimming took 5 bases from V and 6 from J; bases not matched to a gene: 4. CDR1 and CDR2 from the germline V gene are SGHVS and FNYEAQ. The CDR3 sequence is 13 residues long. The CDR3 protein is CASSETGGQTQYF. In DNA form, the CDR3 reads TGTGCCAGCAGCGAAACAGGGGGCCAGACCCAGTACTTC.

The CDR3 sequence is CASSVVGGPATQYF. The CDR3 coding sequence is TGTGCCAGCAGCGTAGTGGGGGGGCCGGCGACCCAGTACTTC. The chain links TRBV9 to TRBJ2-5; D may be TRBD2 (7 bases). The CDR3 consists of 14 residues. Germline V gene lookup returns CDR1 SGDLS and CDR2 YYNGEE. With 0 bases removed from V and 7 bases from J, the gap between germline ends came to 13 bases.

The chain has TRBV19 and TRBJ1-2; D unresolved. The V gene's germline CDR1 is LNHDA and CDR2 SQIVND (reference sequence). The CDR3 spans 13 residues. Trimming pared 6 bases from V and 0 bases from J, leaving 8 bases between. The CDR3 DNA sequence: TGTGCCAGTAGGGTAGATCCTAACTATGGCTACACCTTC. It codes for CASRVDPNYGYTF.

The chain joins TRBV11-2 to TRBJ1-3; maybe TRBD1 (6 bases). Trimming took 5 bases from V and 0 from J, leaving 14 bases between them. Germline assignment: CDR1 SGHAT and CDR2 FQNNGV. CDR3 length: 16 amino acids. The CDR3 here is CASSRGGASSGNTIYF. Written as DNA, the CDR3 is TGTGCCAGCAGCCGTGGGGGGGCGAGCTCTGGAAACACCATATATTTT. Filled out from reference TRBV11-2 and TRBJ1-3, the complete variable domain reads EAGVAQSPRYKIIEKRQSVAFWCNPISGHATLYWYQQILGQGPKLLIQFQNNGVVDDSQLPKDRFSAERLKGVDSTLKIQPAKLEDSAVYLCASSRGGASSGNTIYFGEGSWLTVV.

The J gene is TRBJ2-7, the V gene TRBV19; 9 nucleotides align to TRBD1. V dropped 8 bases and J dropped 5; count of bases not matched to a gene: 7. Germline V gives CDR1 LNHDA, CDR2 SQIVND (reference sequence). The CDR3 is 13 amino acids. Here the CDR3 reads CASWGQGGNEQYF. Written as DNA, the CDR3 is TGTGCCAGTTGGGGACAGGGTGGCAACGAGCAGTACTTC.

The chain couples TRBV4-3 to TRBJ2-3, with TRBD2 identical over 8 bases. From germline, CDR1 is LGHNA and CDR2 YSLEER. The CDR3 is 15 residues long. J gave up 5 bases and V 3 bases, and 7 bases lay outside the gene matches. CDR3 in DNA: TGCGCCAGCAGCCAGGATAGCGGGGCCGTAGATACGCAGTATTTT. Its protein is CASSQDSGAVDTQYF.

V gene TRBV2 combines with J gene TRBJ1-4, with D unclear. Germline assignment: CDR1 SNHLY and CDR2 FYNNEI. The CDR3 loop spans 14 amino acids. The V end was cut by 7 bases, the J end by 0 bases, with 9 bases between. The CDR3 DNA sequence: TGTGCCAGCACACAGCTAACAACTAATGAAAAACTGTTTTTT. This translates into CASTQLTTNEKLFF. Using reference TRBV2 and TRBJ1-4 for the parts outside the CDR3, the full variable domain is EPEVTQTPSHQVTQMGQEVILRCVPISNHLYFYWYRQILGQKVEFLVSFYNNEISEKSEIFDDQFSVERPDGSNFTLKIRSTKLEDSAMYFCASTQLTTNEKLFFGSGTQLSVL.

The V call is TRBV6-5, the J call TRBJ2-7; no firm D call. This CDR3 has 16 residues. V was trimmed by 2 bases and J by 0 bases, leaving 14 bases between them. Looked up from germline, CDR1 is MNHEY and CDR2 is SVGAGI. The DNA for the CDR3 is TGTGCCAGCAGTTACAACAGCATACCGACCTCCTACGAGCAGTACTTC. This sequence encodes CASSYNSIPTSYEQYF.

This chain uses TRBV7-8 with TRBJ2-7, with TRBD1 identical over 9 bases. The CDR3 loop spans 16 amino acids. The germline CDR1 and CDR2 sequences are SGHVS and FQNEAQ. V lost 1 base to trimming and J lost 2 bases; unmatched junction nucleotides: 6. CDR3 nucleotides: TGTGCCAGCAGCTTAGGGACCGGGACAGGGACCTACGAGCAGTACTTC. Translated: CASSLGTGTGTYEQYF.

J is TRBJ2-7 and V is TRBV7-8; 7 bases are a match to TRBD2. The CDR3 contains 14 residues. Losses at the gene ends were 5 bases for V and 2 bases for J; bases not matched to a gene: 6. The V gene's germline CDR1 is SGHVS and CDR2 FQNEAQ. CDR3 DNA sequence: TGTGCCAGCAGCGCCAGCGGGACCACCTACGAGCAGTACTTC. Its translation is CASSASGTTYEQYF.